One and the same sample provided the 25 T cell receptor beta chains below, sequenced in a study of blood T cell repertoires in COVID-19. Assay: immunoSEQ multiplex PCR; the TCRdb copy retains only in-frame clones and omits some. The table lists 100,000 to 150,000 clones, roughly 72% of them singletons, with 5.5% in the top ten. Sample: peripheral blood. These receptors all come from a man between 60 and 70 years old with acute or convalescent COVID-19.

DNA of the CDR3: TGCGCCAGCAGCTTGGCCGGGATGCTCACTGAAGCTTTCTTT. Translating it yields CASSLAGMLTEAFF. The chain is built from TRBV5-1 and TRBJ1-1, with D unresolved. Trimming pared 0 bases from V and 4 bases from J, leaving 10 bases between. Germline V gives CDR1 SGHRS, CDR2 YFSETQ. The CDR3 extends over 14 amino acids.

V gene TRBV30 combines with J gene TRBJ2-3; 7 nucleotides line up with TRBD2. Trimming at V came to 2 bases and at J to 2 bases, leaving 10 bases not matched to a gene. Germline V CDR1 and CDR2: GTSNPN, SVGIG (reference sequence). The CDR3 totals 16 residues. The CDR3 spells CAWSRSGTAFTDTQYF. The CDR3, as DNA: TGTGCCTGGAGTAGAAGCGGGACGGCATTCACAGATACGCAGTATTTT.

This clone was observed once. Other nucleotide sequences in the sample specify the same CDR3. The chain uses TRBV5-1 and TRBJ1-2, with 7 bases matching TRBD1. The CDR3 has 14 amino acids. The ends lost 0 bases at V and 4 bases at J; junction bases unmatched: 3. The germline gives CDR1 SGHRS, CDR2 YFSETQ. The CDR3 coding sequence is TGCGCCAGCAGCTTGGTACAGGGGTCCTATGGCTACACCTTC. The encoded protein is CASSLVQGSYGYTF.

The chain joins TRBV19 to TRBJ2-1, with TRBD1 matching 8 bases. This CDR3 comprises 15 residues. Trimming removed 1 base from V and 8 bases from J; junction bases left unmatched: 7. CDR1 is LNHDA, CDR2 SQIVND, per germline (reference sequence). CDR3 protein: CASSIVGQGGDEQFF. The CDR3 DNA follows: TGTGCCAGTAGTATAGTAGGACAGGGAGGCGATGAGCAGTTCTTC.

DNA for the CDR3: TGTGCCACCAGTGATAGAGGGACTAGCGGGAGACCGGGCGGGGAGCTGTTTTTT. Protein sequence: CATSDRGTSGRPGGELFF. This chain joins TRBV24-1 and TRBJ2-2; 14 positions agree with TRBD2. CDR3 length equals 18 residues. The germline gives CDR1 KGHDR, CDR2 SFDVKD. The V gene end was trimmed by 3 bases and the J gene end by 7 bases; junction bases not matched to a gene: 9.

This clone was counted a single time. The rearrangement uses TRBV7-3 and TRBJ2-7, with 7 bases identical to TRBD1. The CDR3 has 15 residues. The germline V gene encodes CDR1 SGHTA and CDR2 FQGTGA. With 1 base clipped from V and 1 base from J, the junction kept 4 bases outside the gene matches. CDR3 loop: CASSLSGTESYEQYF. Here the CDR3 DNA reads TGTGCCAGCAGCTTAAGTGGGACAGAGTCCTACGAGCAGTACTTC.

The chain is built from TRBV6-1 and TRBJ2-3; weak D call: TRBD2 (5 bases). CDR3 size: 16 residues. Trimming stripped 2 bases from V and 2 bases from J, with 14 bases between. Germline V gene sequence: CDR1 MNHNS, CDR2 SASEGT. For the CDR3, the DNA is TGTGCCAGCAGTGAAATCGGCGGACTTTACACAGATACGCAGTATTTT. It is translated as CASSEIGGLYTDTQYF.

The V call is TRBV27, the J call TRBJ1-5; unclear D gene. The V gene's germline CDR1 is MNHEY and CDR2 SMNVEV (reference sequence). The CDR3 has 16 amino acids. V lost 0 bases and J lost 0, with 9 bases in between. CDR3 in amino acids: CASSLSGRDSNQPQHF. For the CDR3, the DNA is TGTGCCAGCAGTTTATCGGGGAGAGATAGCAATCAGCCCCAGCATTTT.

This clone showed up just a few times. This rearrangement joins TRBV5-1 to TRBJ2-1; TRBD2 is a possible D gene (5 bases). The CDR3 sequence is 14 residues long. The V end was cut by 5 bases, the J end by 7 bases, with 16 bases between. Germline lookup yields CDR1 SGHRS and CDR2 YFSETQ. The CDR3 region has the DNA TGCGCCAGCAGTCGCGACCAGCCGGGAAATGAGCAGTTCTTC. It is translated as CASSRDQPGNEQFF.

The CDR3 reads CASSEGGSTGTQYF. The CDR3 bases are TGTGCCAGCAGTGAAGGGGGGTCGACAGGGACCCAGTACTTC. This chain links TRBV2 with TRBJ2-5; a weak D match, TRBD1 (6 bases). Trimming shortened V by 1 base and J by 7 bases, and 13 bases separated the two germline ends. Germline V CDR1 and CDR2: SNHLY, FYNNEI. CDR3 length: 14 residues.

The gene calls are TRBV30 and TRBJ1-1; D is unresolved. V lost 2 bases, J lost 8 bases, and 24 bases lay in between. The V gene's germline CDR1 is GTSNPN and CDR2 SVGIG (reference sequence). The CDR3 loop spans 16 amino acids. As DNA, the CDR3 is TGTGCCTGGAGTTTCAGGAACCAGCCCACAACACTGGAAGCTTTCTTT. Translation gives CAWSFRNQPTTLEAFF.

The chain has TRBV21-1 and TRBJ2-2; TRBD2, as called in the table, went unchecked against the DNA. TRBV21-1 is classified as a pseudogene. The CDR3 is 19 residues long. Written as DNA, the CDR3 is TGTGCCAGCAGCAAACGATCGACTAGCGGGTTCATAGGTCCCGGGGAGCTGTTTTTT. Translated: CASSKRSTSGFIGPGELFF.

This chain uses TRBV7-3 with TRBJ1-6; D possibly corresponds to TRBD1 (6 bases). Trimming stripped 1 base from V and 4 bases from J, with 32 bases between. Germline loops: CDR1 SGHTA, CDR2 FQGTGA. This CDR3 is built from 23 residues. CDR3 residues: CASSLNWFGWLRGGPWYNSPLHF. The CDR3 DNA reads as TGTGCCAGCAGCTTAAATTGGTTTGGTTGGCTGCGGGGGGGCCCTTGGTATAATTCACCCCTCCACTTT.

This clone was picked up a small number of times. The chain combines TRBV7-3 with TRBJ1-1; D gene uncertain. Germline values: CDR1 SGHTA, CDR2 FQGTGA. This CDR3 spans 11 amino acids. Deletions cut 2 bases from V and 8 bases from J, with 6 bases between. The CDR3 sequence: CASSLGEEAFF. The CDR3, as DNA: TGTGCCAGCAGCTTAGGTGAGGAAGCTTTCTTT.

CDR3 sequence: CASSLGDSGQKSSYTF. The CDR3 bases are TGTGCCAGCAGCCTTGGGGATTCGGGACAGAAATCGAGCTACACCTTC. V and J are TRBV5-4 and TRBJ1-2, with 7 bases fitting TRBD1. This CDR3 region has 16 residues. V lost 4 bases, J lost 9 bases, and 18 bases stayed unmatched. CDR1 and CDR2 from the germline V gene are SGHNT and YYREEE (reference sequence).

This clone is categorized as large (0.1 to 1%). The genes are TRBV19 and TRBJ2-1; tentative D call: TRBD2 (6 bases). The germline gives CDR1 LNHDA, CDR2 SQIVND (reference sequence). The CDR3 contains 12 residues. Trimming took off 3 bases at V and 15 bases at J, with 15 bases between the two ends. This CDR3 is CASSMGSGEAFF. The CDR3 DNA follows: TGTGCCAGTAGTATGGGTTCGGGAGAGGCGTTCTTC.

This chain joins TRBV12-5 and TRBJ1-4; 7 bases fit TRBD1. The germline V gene encodes CDR1 LGHNT and CDR2 FRNRAP. V shed 5 bases, J shed 4 bases, and the junction held 4 bases outside the gene matches. The CDR3 totals 14 residues. CDR3 in DNA: TGTGCTAGTGGTGTCGGACAGGTTAATGAAAAACTGTTTTTT. It yields the protein CASGVGQVNEKLFF.

CDR3 amino acids: CASSIDASVYSNQPQHF. In DNA, the CDR3 is TGTGCCAGTAGTATAGACGCCAGCGTTTATAGCAATCAGCCCCAGCATTTT. The chain is built from TRBV19 and TRBJ1-5, with no clear D. CDR1 is LNHDA and CDR2 is SQIVND in the germline V gene (reference sequence). The CDR3 has 17 amino acids. V dropped 0 bases and J dropped 0 bases, with 12 bases sitting between them.

The V gene is TRBV4-1, the J gene TRBJ1-6; D is unclear. Trimming removed 4 bases at V and 10 bases at J, with 11 bases between. Per germline, CDR1 MGHRA and CDR2 YSYEKL. The CDR3 runs to 13 residues. The CDR3 loop reads CASSPYERSPLHF. DNA for the CDR3: TGCGCCAGCAGCCCATATGAGAGGTCACCCCTCCACTTT.

The chain is built from TRBV27 and TRBJ2-3; 15 bases agree with TRBD2. With V trimmed by 6 bases and J by 6 bases, 7 bases remained unmatched. This CDR3 is built from 16 residues. Per the germline V gene, CDR1 is MNHEY and CDR2 is SMNVEV (reference sequence). The CDR3 nucleotides are TGTGCCAGCAGCTCGGGACTAGCGGGGGGATCGGATACGCAGTATTTT. It is translated as CASSSGLAGGSDTQYF.

Only a few counts were recorded for this clone. V usage is TRBV7-2 and J usage is TRBJ2-7; TRBD1 matches 8 bases. CDR1 SGHTA and CDR2 FQGNSA come from the germline V gene. The CDR3 extends over 19 amino acids. Trimming removed 5 bases from V and 3 bases from J; junction bases left unmatched: 21. CDR3 sequence: CASSNPRRQGTTWSYEQYF. For the CDR3, the DNA is TGTGCCAGCAGCAACCCCCGGAGACAGGGGACGACTTGGAGCTACGAGCAGTACTTC.

The chain employs TRBV27 and TRBJ1-2; 10 bases are shared with TRBD1. This CDR3 contains 15 residues. V shed 2 bases and J 7 bases; nucleotides not matched to a gene: 7. The germline gives CDR1 MNHEY, CDR2 SMNVEV (reference sequence). The CDR3 DNA follows: TGTGCCAGCAGTTTACGCCGGACAGGGGGGACTGGCTACACCTTC. This gives the protein CASSLRRTGGTGYTF.

The chain recombines TRBV10-1 with TRBJ1-5; 7 bases line up with TRBD1. CDR1 WNHNN and CDR2 SYGVQD come from the germline V gene (reference sequence). The CDR3 sequence is 17 residues long. V was clipped by 6 bases and J by 0 bases; unmatched bases: 11. The DNA of the CDR3 is TGCGCCAGCAGCAATCGGGACAGCCTCTATAGCAATCAGCCCCAGCATTTT. Its translation is CASSNRDSLYSNQPQHF.

V and J are TRBV7-2 and TRBJ1-1, with a weak D call TRBD1 (6 bases). The ends were cut back, 5 bases at V and 1 base at J, with 11 bases in the middle. The CDR3 runs 14 residues. CDR1 and CDR2 (germline): SGHTA, FQGNSA. The CDR3: CASSVYRENTEAFF. The CDR3 nucleotides read TGTGCCAGCAGCGTATACAGGGAGAACACTGAAGCTTTCTTT.

The chain combines TRBV5-6 with TRBJ2-7, with 9 bases matching TRBD1. CDR3 length: 15 residues. Germline assignment: CDR1 SGHDT and CDR2 YYEEEE. Losses at the gene ends were 4 bases for V and 0 bases for J; bases not matched to a gene: 5. In nucleotides, the CDR3 is TGTGCCAGCAGCCCCCGGGACAGGGTCTCCTACGAGCAGTACTTC. It yields the protein CASSPRDRVSYEQYF.